This T cell receptor (beta chain) was documented in a study of T-cell reconstitution after alpha-beta-depleted transplantation in children listed by TCRdb under 2016. Turning to the overall study: Using TCR repertoire profiling, the study followed T-cell immune reconstitution in a quantitative way in children after TCRalphabeta/CD19-depleted allogeneic hematopoietic cell transplantation.

Receptor amplification or capture employed PCR. The sample was run on an Illumina HiSeq 2500. TCR library preparation used molecular barcoding, with unique molecular identifiers applied to normalize quantification of the TCRbeta repertoire. The public reads were quality trimmed at Q25 with fastp and then assembled into clones with MiXCR by TCRdb, keeping productive beta chains. Each entry is one CDR3 protein sequence, shown with its most common DNA and genes. Across this sample there are around 580,000 distinct CDR3 sequences, with under 25% seen only once. Jointly, the top ten make up around 14% of the sample. Of note for this clonotype: It lacks a known antigen. Base qualities are not at hand, and no much larger clone is one base apart.

General conclusions and limits of the study: In some patients, the high TCRbeta diversity seen at day 60 was put down to recipient T cells and intrathymic progenitors that had survived conditioning. Hyperexpanded clone frequencies declined over subsequent months; after one year, T-cell counts and TCRbeta diversity were mostly attributed to newly produced T cells. About two months after transplant, the apparently early recovery of alphabetaT-cell counts reportedly depended on just several hundred clones that had expanded rapidly and came from non-depleted graft cells.

This specimen's treatment or condition label, per the study, means: allogeneic hematopoietic cell transplantation with graft depleted of TCRalphabeta T cells and CD19 B cells. The children who served as transplant recipients had been given grafts of TCRalphabeta/CD19-depleted allogeneic hematopoietic cells. The sequence derives from a boy under two years old who had a stem cell transplant for acute myeloid leukemia, so the T cells may come from the graft donor. This specimen was PBMCs, mostly from graft donor cells, taken 360 days after TCRalphabeta/CD19-depleted stem cell transplant.

The CDR3 region reads CASSGLPQRLLDQYF. The DNA is as follows: TGTGCCAGCAGTGGATTACCCCAGAGATTGTTGGACCAGTACTTC. The chain joins TRBV25-1 to TRBJ2-5; the D gene is unclear. A distance of 22 bases separates the germline ends of V and J, which lose 4 bases and 10 bases respectively. Sequences MGHDK (CDR1) and SYGVNS (CDR2) are obtained from the germline V gene. From the cysteine through the phenylalanine, the CDR3 covers 15 amino acids. Left in the record is the CDR3 DNA by itself, 45 bases read in frame from the first base.